Here is one T cell receptor (beta chain) with its context. TCRdb reprocessed the 5' RACE reads with MiXCR, giving one entry per CDR3 protein. The sample holds 70,000 or so distinct CDR3 sequences, approximately 16% seen once. These data belong to a study of HIV-infected patients and healthy controls. CDR1 is MNHNY, CDR2 SVGAGI, per germline (reference sequence). The CDR3 length is 14 residues. Deletions cut 5 bases from V and 2 bases from J, with 10 bases between. The V and J genes are TRBV6-6 and TRBJ1-5; D ambiguous. Sequencing was done on a sample of CD4+ T cells from blood. The receptor's source is a human donor in good health. The CDR3 spells CASSPGLGNQPQHF. In DNA, the CDR3 is TGTGCCAGCAGTCCGGGTTTGGGCAATCAGCCCCAGCATTTT.